This note documents a single T cell receptor (beta chain) sequence. Its antigen is unidentified. Time point denoted: week 47, end of study. Vaccination used 300 ug of mutant IDH1 20-mer peptide per dose, with topical imiquimod. Every donor had a new WHO grade 3 or 4 astrocytoma that was IDH1-mutant, with loss of nuclear ATRX. J gave up 4 bases and V 3 bases, and 4 bases lay outside the gene matches. Germline V lookup: CDR1 SGDLS, CDR2 YYNGEE. The CDR3 totals 14 residues. Only in-frame clones appear in the TCRdb table, and some are missing; sequencing was by immunoSEQ multiplex PCR. The data contain about 50,000 clones, approximately 76% of them singletons. The source of the sample is a study of a mutant IDH1 vaccine in newly diagnosed glioma. Study details: Once 4-6 weeks had passed after radiotherapy alone, vaccination started, or it started with temozolomide cycles. Study-wide results and caveats: The study observed vaccine-induced immune responses in roughly 93% of patients. Seemingly, top peripheral T cell clonotype changes bore no relation to pseudoprogression.

This specimen was PBMCs, taken from a glioma patient whose treatment included an IDH1 peptide vaccine. The source of this sequence is a woman in her forties with glioma. Some clones in this sample may be carry-over from other donors' samples. V gene TRBV9 combines with J gene TRBJ1-3; 7 nucleotides line up with TRBD1. For the CDR3, the DNA is TGTGCCAGCAGCGGACAGGGACCGGGAAACACCATATATTTT. Residues: CASSGQGPGNTIYF.